This note documents a single T cell receptor beta chain sequence. The antigen is undetermined. The source of the sample is a study of cytomegalovirus exposure and HLA in healthy donors. Study outcomes and limitations: According to a subsequent analysis, TCR clusters from the first cohort were inclined to appear together in the roughly 120 validation repertoires. Whilst most TCR sequences proved rare, a subset of public TCRs occurred across many donors.

Clones were sequenced by immunoSEQ multiplex PCR, and TCRdb holds only the in-frame ones, with some missing. Of hundreds of thousands of clones listed, around 87% are singletons. The V gene end was trimmed by 7 bases and the J gene end by 6 bases; junction bases not matched to a gene: 4. This CDR3 contains 14 residues. Looked up from germline, CDR1 is MNHEY and CDR2 is SMNVEV (reference sequence). The sample was PBMCs. J is TRBJ2-2 and V is TRBV27; 11 nucleotides line up with TRBD2. This TCR derives from a woman in her twenties or thirties in good health and CMV-seropositive. The DNA for the CDR3 is TGTGCCAGCACCCCGGGACTAGCGGCCGGGGAGCTGTTTTTT. Amino acid sequence: CASTPGLAAGELFF.